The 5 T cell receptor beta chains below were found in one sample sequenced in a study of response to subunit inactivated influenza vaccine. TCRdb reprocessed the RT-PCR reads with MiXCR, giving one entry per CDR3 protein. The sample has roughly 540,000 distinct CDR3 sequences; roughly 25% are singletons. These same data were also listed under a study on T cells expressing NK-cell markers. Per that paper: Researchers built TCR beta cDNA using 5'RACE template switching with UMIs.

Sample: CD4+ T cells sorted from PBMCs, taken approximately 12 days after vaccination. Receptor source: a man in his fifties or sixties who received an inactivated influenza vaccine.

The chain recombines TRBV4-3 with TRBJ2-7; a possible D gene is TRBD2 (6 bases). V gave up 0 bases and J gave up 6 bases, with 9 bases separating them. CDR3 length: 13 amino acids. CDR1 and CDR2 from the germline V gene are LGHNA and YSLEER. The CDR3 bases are TGCGCCAGCAGCCAAGAAGTGCGGGGCGAGCAGTACTTC. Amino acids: CASSQEVRGEQYF.

Written as DNA, the CDR3 is TGTGCCAGCAGCCGGGGGGGAGGGGCCAACGTCCTGACTTTC. Its protein product is CASSRGGGANVLTF. This chain uses TRBV7-2 with TRBJ2-6; 8 nucleotides align to TRBD2. Trimming at V came to 5 bases and at J to 4 bases, leaving 1 base not matched to a gene. The CDR3 runs 14 residues. CDR1 and CDR2 (germline): SGHTA, FQGNSA.

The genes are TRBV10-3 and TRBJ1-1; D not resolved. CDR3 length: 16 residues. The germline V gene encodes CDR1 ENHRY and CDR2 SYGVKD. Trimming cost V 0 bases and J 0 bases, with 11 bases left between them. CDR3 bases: TGTGCCATCAGTGAGTCTATACTTACAGTGAACACTGAAGCTTTCTTT. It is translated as CAISESILTVNTEAFF.

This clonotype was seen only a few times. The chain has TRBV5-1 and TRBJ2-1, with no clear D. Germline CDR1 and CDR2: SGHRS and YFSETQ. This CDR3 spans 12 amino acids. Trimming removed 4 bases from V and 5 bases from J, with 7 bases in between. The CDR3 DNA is TGCGCCAGCAGCCCCGGTAACAATGAGCAGTTCTTC. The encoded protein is CASSPGNNEQFF. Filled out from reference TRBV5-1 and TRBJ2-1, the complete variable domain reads KAGVTQTPRYLIKTRGQQVTLSCSPISGHRSVSWYQQTPGQGLQFLFEYFSETQRNKGNFPGRFSGRQFSNSRSEMNVSTLELGDSALYLCASSPGNNEQFFGPGTRLTVL.

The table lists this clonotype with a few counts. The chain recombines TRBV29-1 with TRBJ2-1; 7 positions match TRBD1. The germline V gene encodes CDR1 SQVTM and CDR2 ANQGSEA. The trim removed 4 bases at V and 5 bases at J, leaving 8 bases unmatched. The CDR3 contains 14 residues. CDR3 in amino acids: CSVVRGTDDNEQFF. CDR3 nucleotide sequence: TGCAGCGTTGTTAGGGGGACAGATGACAATGAGCAGTTCTTC.